This TCR beta chain originates from a study of T cells and Merkel cell carcinoma outcomes. General observations from the study: In Merkel cell carcinoma, repertoire and T-cell density reportedly predicted outcomes.

Per the germline V gene, CDR1 is GTSNPN and CDR2 is SVGIG (reference sequence). The length of the CDR3 is 14 residues. V was clipped by 4 bases and J by 7 bases; unmatched bases: 8. Here immunoSEQ multiplex PCR was the method, and the copy in TCRdb shows in-frame clones only, minus some. The repertoire holds over 10,000 clones, with nearly 97% as singletons. About this clone: The target antigen is unknown.

Material: tumor tissue from Merkel cell carcinoma. The origin of this receptor is a human donor with Merkel cell carcinoma. The chain uses TRBV30 and TRBJ2-1; 9 positions agree with TRBD2. The CDR3 sequence: CAWNSLAGRNEQFF. The CDR3 DNA reads TGTGCCTGGAACTCTCTAGCGGGAAGGAATGAGCAGTTCTTC.